The 17 T cell receptor beta chains below come from one sample, sequenced in a study of a mutant IDH1 vaccine in newly diagnosed glioma. TCRdb keeps only in-frame clones here, not all; method: immunoSEQ multiplex PCR. The data contain tens of thousands of clones, 91% of them singletons. Sample time point: baseline, week 1 (first vaccination visit). Treatment reported: pre-vaccination baseline after standard-of-care therapy. Sequenced material: PBMCs, taken from a glioma patient treated with radiotherapy, temozolomide or both. The receptors originated from a man between 50 and 59 years old with glioma.

This clone was seen a single time. The rearrangement joins TRBV7-8 to TRBJ2-5; D perhaps matches TRBD1 (6 bases). This CDR3 has 14 residues. CDR1 and CDR2 from the germline V gene are SGHVS and FQNEAQ. V lost 4 bases, J lost 2 bases, and 11 bases lay in between. CDR3 nucleotide sequence: TGTGCCAGCAGCTATTCTACAGGGCAAGAGACCCAGTACTTC. Translated: CASSYSTGQETQYF.

This chain joins TRBV27 and TRBJ1-1, with 7 bases fitting TRBD1. In germline, CDR1 is MNHEY, CDR2 SMNVEV (reference sequence). Trimming cost V 7 bases and J 2 bases; bases outside gene matches: 1. The CDR3 has 12 amino acids. The CDR3 nucleotides read TGTGCCAGCAACAGGGGCAACACTGAAGCTTTCTTT. Its translation: CASNRGNTEAFF.

The V gene is TRBV28, the J gene TRBJ2-7, with D possibly matching TRBD1 (5 bases). The CDR3 is 14 residues long. V gave up 4 bases and J gave up 0 bases, with 10 bases separating them. Germline V gene data show CDR1 as MDHEN and CDR2 as SYDVKM. The CDR3 sequence: CASSSSTGSYEQYF. The CDR3 DNA reads TGTGCCAGCAGTTCCAGCACAGGCTCCTACGAGCAGTACTTC.

CDR3 sequence reads: CASSSNRGNSPLHF. The CDR3, as DNA: TGTGCCAGCAGCTCTAACAGAGGAAATTCACCCCTCCACTTT. This rearrangement joins TRBV11-1 to TRBJ1-6; D gene ambiguous. CDR1 is SGHAT and CDR2 is FQDESV in the germline V gene (reference sequence). This CDR3 region has 14 residues. The V end was cut by 4 bases, the J end by 7 bases, with 11 bases between.

The V call is TRBV5-5, the J call TRBJ1-6, with 8 bases matching TRBD1. Germline CDR1 reads SGHKS; CDR2 reads YYEKEE (reference sequence). With 0 bases clipped from V and 14 bases from J, the junction kept 13 bases outside the gene matches. The CDR3 is made up of 16 amino acids. In DNA form, the CDR3 reads TGTGCCAGCAGCTTGGCACAGGGGGGCGCATTTGGGACCCTCCACTTT. Its protein product is CASSLAQGGAFGTLHF.

The gene calls are TRBV11-2 and TRBJ1-5; D is undetermined. Per the germline V gene, CDR1 is SGHAT and CDR2 is FQNNGV. The CDR3 length is 12 residues. V was shortened by 1 base and J by 6 bases, with 4 bases between the two germline ends. The DNA for the CDR3 is TGTGCCAGCAGCTTAGGTGGTCAGCCCCAGCATTTT. This translates into CASSLGGQPQHF.

The chain joins TRBV5-1 to TRBJ1-5, with 8 bases identical to TRBD1. Germline loops: CDR1 SGHRS, CDR2 YFSETQ. This CDR3 comprises 14 residues. The J segment lost 6 bases and the V segment lost 4 bases, leaving 6 bases of the junction unmatched. The CDR3, as DNA: TGCGCCAGCAGCCCTGGACAGGGCTTTCAGCCCCAGCATTTT. Its translation: CASSPGQGFQPQHF.

As concerns this clone: A much bigger clone sits one base away, suggesting this may be a read error. The chain joins TRBV2 to TRBJ2-1; 9 nucleotides agree with TRBD1. J gave up 8 bases and V 5 bases, and 7 bases lay outside the gene matches. There are 14 residues in the CDR3. Germline lookup yields CDR1 SNHLY and CDR2 FYNNEI. The CDR3 coding sequence is TGTGCCAGCAGTCCCGGGACAGGGTTCTATGAGCAGTTCTTC. Protein sequence: CASSPGTGFYEQFF.

J is TRBJ2-1 and V is TRBV15; a weak D match, TRBD2 (6 bases). Between the trimmed V and J ends, which lost 0 bases and 2 bases, there was a span of 14 bases. The CDR3 contains 17 residues. CDR1 LNHNV and CDR2 YYDKDF come from the germline V gene (reference sequence). The CDR3 nucleotides read TGTGCCACCAGCAGAGATTTCCGGGAGTCGGCCTACAATGAGCAGTTCTTC. Translation: CATSRDFRESAYNEQFF.

The V call is TRBV2, the J call TRBJ1-1; D uncertain. Germline loops: CDR1 SNHLY, CDR2 FYNNEI. The CDR3 spans 15 residues. Trimming removed 1 base from V and 5 bases from J, with 14 bases in between. The CDR3 coding sequence is TGTGCCAGCAGTGAAGTGGCCGGTTTAGTGACTGAAGCTTTCTTT. Translation gives CASSEVAGLVTEAFF.

V is TRBV5-1 and J is TRBJ2-3, with D tentatively TRBD2 (5 bases). V was pared by 3 bases and J by 0 bases, with 11 bases between. Germline assignment: CDR1 SGHRS and CDR2 YFSETQ. CDR3 size: 15 residues. CDR3 bases: TGCGCCAGCAGCTCAGGAGGAGCGAGCACAGATACGCAGTATTTT. This encodes CASSSGGASTDTQYF.

The chain combines TRBV2 with TRBJ1-4, with D tentatively TRBD1 (5 bases). The V gene's germline CDR1 is SNHLY and CDR2 FYNNEI. The CDR3 is 13 amino acids. The V gene lost 2 bases and the J gene lost 8 bases, with 9 bases spanning the gap. CDR3 nucleotide sequence: TGTGCCAGCAGTGAACAGGGAAGGGAAAAACTGTTTTTT. It encodes CASSEQGREKLFF.

The V gene is TRBV19, the J gene TRBJ1-4; no firm D call. This CDR3 has 14 amino acids. V lost 3 bases, J lost 5 bases, and 10 bases lay in between. Germline V lookup: CDR1 LNHDA, CDR2 SQIVND (reference sequence). The DNA of the CDR3 is TGTGCCAGTAGTATCTTCGGGCAGAATGAAAAACTGTTTTTT. Residues: CASSIFGQNEKLFF. Complete variable domain (other parts from reference TRBV19 and TRBJ1-4): DGGITQSPKYLFRKEGQNVTLSCEQNLNHDAMYWYRQDPGQGLRLIYYSQIVNDFQKGDIAEGYSVSREKKESFPLTVTSAQKNPTAFYLCASSIFGQNEKLFFGSGTQLSVL.

V is TRBV18 and J is TRBJ2-7; possibly TRBD1 or TRBD2 for D (5 bases each). The V gene lost 4 bases and the J gene lost 4 bases, with 14 bases spanning the gap. The CDR3 contains 14 residues. Per germline, CDR1 KGHSH and CDR2 LQKENI. This chain's CDR3 is CASSRGAITYEQYF. The CDR3 DNA reads TGTGCCAGCTCACGAGGGGCAATAACGTACGAGCAGTACTTC.

This chain joins TRBV9 and TRBJ2-3; the D gene is possibly TRBD2 (5 bases). Trimming removed 6 bases from V and 1 base from J, with 12 bases in between. CDR1 and CDR2 (germline): SGDLS, YYNGEE. This CDR3 spans 14 amino acids. The CDR3 reads CASNSGIGTDTQYF. CDR3 nucleotides: TGTGCCAGCAACTCCGGGATAGGCACAGATACGCAGTATTTT.

This CDR3 is CASSEALQGSYGYTF. The DNA for the CDR3 is TGTGCCAGCAGTGAAGCGCTCCAGGGATCATATGGCTACACCTTC. The chain links TRBV6-1 to TRBJ1-2, with D possibly TRBD1 on 5 matching bases. CDR1 is MNHNS, CDR2 SASEGT, per germline. The CDR3 extends over 15 amino acids. V lost 0 bases to trimming and J lost 5 bases, with 13 bases between them.

This chain connects TRBV5-1 to TRBJ2-3; D is possibly TRBD1 (6 bases). CDR1 is SGHRS, CDR2 YFSETQ, per germline. The CDR3 runs 13 residues. The germline V and J ends were trimmed by 4 bases and 8 bases, with 14 bases remaining between them. CDR3 sequence (DNA): TGCGCCAGCAGCCGCGGACAGTCCGGTACGCAGTATTTT. Protein sequence: CASSRGQSGTQYF.